The sequence of this TCR beta chain was determined in a study of long-term antiretroviral therapy in people with HIV. Per germline, CDR1 LNHDA and CDR2 SQIVND (reference sequence). V lost 3 bases to trimming and J lost 0 bases; unmatched junction nucleotides: 28. The CDR3 has 24 residues. The libraries were made with immunoSEQ v3.0 at survey level. Clones were read by immunoSEQ multiplex PCR, and TCRdb kept only the in-frame ones, dropping some. The repertoire holds just under 20,000 clones, with around 90% as singletons. The source material was unsorted PBMCs, sampled 2.1 years after starting antiretroviral therapy. The clonotype originates from a man aged 18 to 30 with HIV. J is TRBJ1-3 and V is TRBV19, with TRBD1 identical over 8 bases. CDR3 amino acids: CASSIPDREDTNPAIVSSGNTIYF. The CDR3 DNA sequence: TGTGCCAGTAGTATCCCGGACAGGGAAGACACAAACCCAGCGATAGTTTCCTCTGGAAACACCATATATTTT.